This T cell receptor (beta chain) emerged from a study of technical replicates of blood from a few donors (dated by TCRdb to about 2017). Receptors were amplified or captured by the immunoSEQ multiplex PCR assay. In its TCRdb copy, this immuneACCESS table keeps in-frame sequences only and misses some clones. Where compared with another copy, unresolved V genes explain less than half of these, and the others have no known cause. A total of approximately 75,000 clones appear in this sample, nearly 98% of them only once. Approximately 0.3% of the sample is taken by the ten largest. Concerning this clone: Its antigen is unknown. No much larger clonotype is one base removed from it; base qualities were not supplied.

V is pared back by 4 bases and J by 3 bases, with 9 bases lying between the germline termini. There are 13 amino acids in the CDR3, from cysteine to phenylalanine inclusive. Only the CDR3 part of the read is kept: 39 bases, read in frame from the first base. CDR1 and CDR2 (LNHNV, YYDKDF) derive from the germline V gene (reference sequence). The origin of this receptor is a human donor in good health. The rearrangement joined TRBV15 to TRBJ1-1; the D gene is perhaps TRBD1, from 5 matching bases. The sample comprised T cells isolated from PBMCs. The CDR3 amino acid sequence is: CATSNSGYTEAFF. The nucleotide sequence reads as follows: TGTGCCACCAGCAACTCAGGGTACACTGAAGCTTTCTTT.